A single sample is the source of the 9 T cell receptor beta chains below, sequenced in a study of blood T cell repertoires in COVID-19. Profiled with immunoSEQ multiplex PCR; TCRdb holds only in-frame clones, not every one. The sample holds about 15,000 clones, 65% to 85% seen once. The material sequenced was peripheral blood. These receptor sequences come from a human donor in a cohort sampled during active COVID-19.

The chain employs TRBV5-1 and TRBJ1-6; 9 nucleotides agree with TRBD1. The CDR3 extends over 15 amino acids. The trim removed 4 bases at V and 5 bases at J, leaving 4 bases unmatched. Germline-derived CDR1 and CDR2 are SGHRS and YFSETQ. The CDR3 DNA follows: TGCGCCAGCAGCCGGGGACAGGGTGATAATTCACCCCTCCACTTT. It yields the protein CASSRGQGDNSPLHF.

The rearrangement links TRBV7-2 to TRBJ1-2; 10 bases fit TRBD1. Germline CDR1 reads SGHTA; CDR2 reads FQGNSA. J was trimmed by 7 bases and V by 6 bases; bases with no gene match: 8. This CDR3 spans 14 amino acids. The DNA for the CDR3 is TGTGCCAGCAGACTCCGGGACAGGGGATCTGGCTACACCTTC. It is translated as CASRLRDRGSGYTF.

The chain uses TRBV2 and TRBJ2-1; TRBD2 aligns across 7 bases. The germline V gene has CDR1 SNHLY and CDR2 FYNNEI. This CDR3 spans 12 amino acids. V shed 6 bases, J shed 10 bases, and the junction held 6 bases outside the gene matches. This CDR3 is CASRSTSPEQFF. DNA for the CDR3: TGTGCCAGCAGATCGACTAGCCCCGAGCAGTTCTTC. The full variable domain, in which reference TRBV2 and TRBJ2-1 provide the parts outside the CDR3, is EPEVTQTPSHQVTQMGQEVILRCVPISNHLYFYWYRQILGQKVEFLVSFYNNEISEKSEIFDDQFSVERPDGSNFTLKIRSTKLEDSAMYFCASRSTSPEQFFGPGTRLTVL.

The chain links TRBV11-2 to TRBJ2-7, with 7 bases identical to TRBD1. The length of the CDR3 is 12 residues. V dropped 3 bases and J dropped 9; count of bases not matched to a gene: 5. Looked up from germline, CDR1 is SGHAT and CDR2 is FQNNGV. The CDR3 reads CASSLTTGAQYF. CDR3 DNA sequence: TGTGCCAGCAGCTTGACAACAGGGGCGCAGTACTTC.

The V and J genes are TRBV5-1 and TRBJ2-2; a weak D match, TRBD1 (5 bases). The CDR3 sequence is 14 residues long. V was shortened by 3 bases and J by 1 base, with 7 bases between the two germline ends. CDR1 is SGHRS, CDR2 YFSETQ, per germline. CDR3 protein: CASSYQGNTGELFF. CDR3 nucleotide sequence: TGCGCCAGCAGCTACCAGGGGAACACCGGGGAGCTGTTTTTT.

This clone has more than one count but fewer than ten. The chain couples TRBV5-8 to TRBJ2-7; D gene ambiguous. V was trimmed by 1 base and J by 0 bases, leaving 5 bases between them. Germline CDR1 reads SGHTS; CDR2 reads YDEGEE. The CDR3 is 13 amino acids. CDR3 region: CASSLTDSYEQYF. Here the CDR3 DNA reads TGTGCCAGCAGCTTGACAGACTCCTACGAGCAGTACTTC.

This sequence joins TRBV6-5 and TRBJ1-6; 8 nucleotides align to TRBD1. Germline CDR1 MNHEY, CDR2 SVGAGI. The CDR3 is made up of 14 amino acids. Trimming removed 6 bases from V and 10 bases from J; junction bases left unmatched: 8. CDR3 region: CASSRGQDESPLHF. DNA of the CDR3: TGTGCCAGCAGCCGGGGACAGGATGAGTCACCCCTCCACTTT.

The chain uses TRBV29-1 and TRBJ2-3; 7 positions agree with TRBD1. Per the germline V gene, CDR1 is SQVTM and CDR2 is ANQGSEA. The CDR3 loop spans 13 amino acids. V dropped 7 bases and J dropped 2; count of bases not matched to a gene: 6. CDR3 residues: CSAGQPPTDTQYF. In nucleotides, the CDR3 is TGCAGCGCGGGACAGCCCCCCACAGATACGCAGTATTTT.

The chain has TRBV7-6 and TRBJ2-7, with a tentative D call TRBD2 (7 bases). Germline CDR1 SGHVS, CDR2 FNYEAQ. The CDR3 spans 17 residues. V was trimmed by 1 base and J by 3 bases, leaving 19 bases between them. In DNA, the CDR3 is TGTGCCAGCAGCTTAGTTGGGGGGGCGGTTGATAGCTACGAGCAGTACTTC. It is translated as CASSLVGGAVDSYEQYF.